Below are 7 T cell receptor beta chains sequenced from a single sample in a study of blood T cell repertoires in COVID-19. Assay used: immunoSEQ multiplex PCR; TCRdb lists only in-frame clones, some missing. The profile shows some 270,000 clones, approximately 85% of them singletons. The sample consisted of PBMCs or T cells enriched from blood (not recorded which). The receptors were gathered from a woman aged 50 to 60 who had been exposed to COVID-19.

The chain has TRBV19 and TRBJ2-3; 10 nucleotides line up with TRBD2. CDR1 LNHDA and CDR2 SQIVND come from the germline V gene (reference sequence). CDR3 length: 19 amino acids. Unmatched junction bases numbered 12, after V lost 3 bases and J lost 0 bases. The CDR3 sequence: CASSMAGTSVSSSTDTQYF. CDR3 in DNA: TGTGCCAGTAGTATGGCCGGGACTAGCGTTTCCTCTAGCACAGATACGCAGTATTTT.

The V and J genes are TRBV25-1 and TRBJ1-1; the D gene is possibly TRBD1 (6 bases). Trimming shortened V by 1 base and J by 0 bases, and 9 bases separated the two germline ends. This CDR3 contains 15 residues. Germline V gives CDR1 MGHDK, CDR2 SYGVNS. The CDR3 nucleotides read TGTGCCAGCAGTGAATGGGGGGGCATGAACACTGAAGCTTTCTTT. The encoded protein is CASSEWGGMNTEAFF.

The chain links TRBV4-1 to TRBJ2-2; D remains ambiguous. CDR1 is MGHRA, CDR2 YSYEKL, per germline. This CDR3 contains 15 residues. The germline V and J ends were trimmed by 7 bases and 1 base, with 13 bases remaining between them. In DNA, the CDR3 is TGCGCCAGCACCCTGGTCGGCGGGAACACCGGGGAGCTGTTTTTT. Residues: CASTLVGGNTGELFF.

The rearrangement joins TRBV5-4 to TRBJ2-3; D possibly corresponds to TRBD2 (5 bases). This CDR3 is 12 amino acids long. Germline CDR1 SGHNT, CDR2 YYREEE (reference sequence). Trimming pared 2 bases from V and 6 bases from J, leaving 7 bases between. CDR3 coding DNA: TGTGCCAGCAGCTTAAGAGGGGATACGCAGTATTTT. Residues: CASSLRGDTQYF.

The chain recombines TRBV19 with TRBJ2-3; TRBD1 aligns across 8 bases. Trimming at V came to 3 bases and at J to 3 bases, leaving 2 bases not matched to a gene. The CDR3 has 14 amino acids. Germline CDR1 and CDR2: LNHDA and SQIVND (reference sequence). The CDR3 DNA reads TGTGCCAGTAGTATTAACAGGGGGACAGATACGCAGTATTTT. Translated: CASSINRGTDTQYF.

The chain joins TRBV6-2 or TRBV6-3 to TRBJ1-1; 12 bases fit TRBD1. The V and J ends lost 2 bases and 4 bases, in that order; junction bases with no gene match: 2. Germline CDR1 and CDR2: MNHEY and SVGEGT. This CDR3 has 15 residues. This CDR3 reads CASSYRDRGLTEAFF. The CDR3 DNA reads TGTGCCAGCAGTTACCGGGACAGGGGGCTCACTGAAGCTTTCTTT.

This clone has a handful of counts. Other DNA sequences in this specimen translate into the identical CDR3. The gene calls are TRBV27 and TRBJ2-7, with a possible D match to TRBD1 (5 bases). The CDR3 spans 14 residues. V gave up 3 bases and J gave up 1 base, with 10 bases separating them. Germline CDR1 and CDR2: MNHEY and SMNVEV (reference sequence). This chain's CDR3 is CASSLTALSYEQYF. CDR3 in DNA: TGTGCCAGCAGTTTGACAGCTTTGTCCTACGAGCAGTACTTC.